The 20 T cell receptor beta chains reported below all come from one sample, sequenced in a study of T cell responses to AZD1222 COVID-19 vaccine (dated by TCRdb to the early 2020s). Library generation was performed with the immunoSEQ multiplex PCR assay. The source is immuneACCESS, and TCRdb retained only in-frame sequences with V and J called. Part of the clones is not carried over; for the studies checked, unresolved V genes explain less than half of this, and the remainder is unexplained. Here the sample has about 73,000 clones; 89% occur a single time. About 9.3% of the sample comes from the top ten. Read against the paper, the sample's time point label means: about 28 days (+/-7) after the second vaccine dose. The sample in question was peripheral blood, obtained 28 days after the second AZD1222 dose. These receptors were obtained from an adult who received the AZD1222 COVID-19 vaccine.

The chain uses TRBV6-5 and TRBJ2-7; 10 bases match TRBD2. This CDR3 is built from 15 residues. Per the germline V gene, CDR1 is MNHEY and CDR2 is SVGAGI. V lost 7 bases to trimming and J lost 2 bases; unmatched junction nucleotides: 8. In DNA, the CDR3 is TGTGCCAGCACCCAAAGCGGGGGGGCCACCTACGAGCAGTACTTC. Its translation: CASTQSGGATYEQYF.

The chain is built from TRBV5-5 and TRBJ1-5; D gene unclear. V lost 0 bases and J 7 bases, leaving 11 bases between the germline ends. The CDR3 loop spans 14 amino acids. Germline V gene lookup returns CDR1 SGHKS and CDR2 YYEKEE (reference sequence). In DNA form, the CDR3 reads TGTGCCAGCAGCTTGGAGGGTGCCAGCCAGCCCCAGCATTTT. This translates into CASSLEGASQPQHF.

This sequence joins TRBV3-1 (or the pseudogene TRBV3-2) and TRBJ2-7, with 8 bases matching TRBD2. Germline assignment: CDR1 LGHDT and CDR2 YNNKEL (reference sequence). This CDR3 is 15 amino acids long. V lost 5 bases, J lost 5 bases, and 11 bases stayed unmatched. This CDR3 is CASSSQRGTGDEQYF. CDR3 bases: TGTGCCAGCAGCTCCCAGCGGGGGACCGGGGACGAGCAGTACTTC.

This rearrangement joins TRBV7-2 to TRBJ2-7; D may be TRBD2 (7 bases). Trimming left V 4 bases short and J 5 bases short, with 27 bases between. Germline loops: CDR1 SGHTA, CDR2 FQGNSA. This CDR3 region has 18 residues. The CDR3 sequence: CASSSRGGSYGILNEQYF. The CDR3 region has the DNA TGTGCCAGCAGCTCACGCGGGGGCAGTTATGGGATACTCAACGAGCAGTACTTC. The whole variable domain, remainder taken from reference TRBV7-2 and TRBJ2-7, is GAGVSQSPSNKVTEKGKDVELRCDPISGHTALYWYRQSLGQGLEFLIYFQGNSAPDKSGLPSDRFSAERTGGSVSTLTIQRTQQEDSAVYLCASSSRGGSYGILNEQYFGPGTRLTVT.

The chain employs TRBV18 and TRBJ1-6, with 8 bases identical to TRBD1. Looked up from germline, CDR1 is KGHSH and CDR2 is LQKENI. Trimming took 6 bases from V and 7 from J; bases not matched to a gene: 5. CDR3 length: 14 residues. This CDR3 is CASSGGQVNSPLHF. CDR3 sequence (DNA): TGTGCCAGCTCGGGGGGACAGGTGAATTCACCCCTCCACTTT.

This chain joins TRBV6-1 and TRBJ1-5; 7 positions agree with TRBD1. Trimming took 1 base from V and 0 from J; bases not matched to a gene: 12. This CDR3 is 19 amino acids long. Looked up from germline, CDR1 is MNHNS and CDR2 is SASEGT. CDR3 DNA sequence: TGTGCCAGCAGTGAAGGGTCTGGGCAGGGGGTAGATAGCAATCAGCCCCAGCATTTT. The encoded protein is CASSEGSGQGVDSNQPQHF.

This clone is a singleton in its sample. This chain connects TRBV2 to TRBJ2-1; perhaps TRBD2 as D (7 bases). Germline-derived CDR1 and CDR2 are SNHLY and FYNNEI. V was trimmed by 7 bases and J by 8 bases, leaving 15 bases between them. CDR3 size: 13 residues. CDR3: CASTEGGVDEQFF. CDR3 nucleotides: TGTGCCAGCACCGAAGGGGGGGTCGATGAGCAGTTCTTC.

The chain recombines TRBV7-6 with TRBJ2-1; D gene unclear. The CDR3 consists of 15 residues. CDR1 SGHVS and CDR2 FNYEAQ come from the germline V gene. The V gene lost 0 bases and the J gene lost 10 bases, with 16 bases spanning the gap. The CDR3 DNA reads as TGTGCCAGCAGCTTAGCGCAGAATAGTTTGGACGAGCAGTTCTTC. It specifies CASSLAQNSLDEQFF. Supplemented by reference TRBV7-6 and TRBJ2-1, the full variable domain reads GAGVSQSPRYKVTKRGQDVALRCDPISGHVSLYWYRQALGQGPEFLTYFNYEAQQDKSGLPNDRFSAERPEGSISTLTIQRTEQRDSAMYRCASSLAQNSLDEQFFGPGTRLTVL.

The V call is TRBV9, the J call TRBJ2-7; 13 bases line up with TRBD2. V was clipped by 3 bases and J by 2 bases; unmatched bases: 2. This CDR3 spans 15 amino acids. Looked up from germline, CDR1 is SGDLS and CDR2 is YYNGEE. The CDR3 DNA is TGTGCCAGCAGCGGGGGACTAGCGGGGCCCTACGAGCAGTACTTC. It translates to CASSGGLAGPYEQYF.

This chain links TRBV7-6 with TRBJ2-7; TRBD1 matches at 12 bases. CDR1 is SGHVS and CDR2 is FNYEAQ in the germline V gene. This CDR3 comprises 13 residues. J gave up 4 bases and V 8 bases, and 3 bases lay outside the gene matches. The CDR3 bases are TGTGCCAGCCGGGACAGGGGGCAATACGAGCAGTACTTC. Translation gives CASRDRGQYEQYF.

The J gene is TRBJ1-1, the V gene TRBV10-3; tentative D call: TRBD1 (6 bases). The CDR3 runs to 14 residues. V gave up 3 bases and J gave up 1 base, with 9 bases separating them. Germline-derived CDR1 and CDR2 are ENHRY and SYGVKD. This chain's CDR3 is CAISDGQWNTEAFF. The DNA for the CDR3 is TGTGCCATCAGTGATGGACAGTGGAACACTGAAGCTTTCTTT.

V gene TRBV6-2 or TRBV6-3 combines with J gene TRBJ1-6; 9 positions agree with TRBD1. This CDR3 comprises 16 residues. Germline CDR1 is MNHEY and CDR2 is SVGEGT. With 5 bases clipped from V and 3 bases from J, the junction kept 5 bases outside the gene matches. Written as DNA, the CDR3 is TGTGCCAGCAGTAGTCCGGACAGGGGCTATAATTCACCCCTCCACTTT. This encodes CASSSPDRGYNSPLHF.

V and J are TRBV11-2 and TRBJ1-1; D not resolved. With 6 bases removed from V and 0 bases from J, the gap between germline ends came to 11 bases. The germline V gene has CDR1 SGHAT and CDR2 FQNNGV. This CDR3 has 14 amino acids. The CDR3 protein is CASRTEWMNTEAFF. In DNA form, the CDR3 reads TGTGCCAGCAGAACGGAGTGGATGAACACTGAAGCTTTCTTT.

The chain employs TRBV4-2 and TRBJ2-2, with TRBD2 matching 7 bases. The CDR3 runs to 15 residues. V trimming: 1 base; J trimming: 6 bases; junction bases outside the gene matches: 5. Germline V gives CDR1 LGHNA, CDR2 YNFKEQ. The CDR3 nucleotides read TGTGCCAGCAGCCAAGTTAGCGGGTTAGCCGGGGAGCTGTTTTTT. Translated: CASSQVSGLAGELFF.

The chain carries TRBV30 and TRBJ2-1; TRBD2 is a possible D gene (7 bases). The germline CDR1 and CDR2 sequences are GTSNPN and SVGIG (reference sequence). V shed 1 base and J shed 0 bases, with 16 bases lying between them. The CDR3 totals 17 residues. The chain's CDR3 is CAWSGGREGGSYNEQFF. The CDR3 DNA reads TGTGCCTGGAGTGGTGGCAGGGAGGGGGGCTCCTACAATGAGCAGTTCTTC.

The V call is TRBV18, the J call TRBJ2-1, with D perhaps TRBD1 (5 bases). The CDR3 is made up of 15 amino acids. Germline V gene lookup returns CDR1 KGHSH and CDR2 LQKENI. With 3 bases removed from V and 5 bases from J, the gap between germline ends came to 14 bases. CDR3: CASSPTRVADNEQFF. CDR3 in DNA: TGTGCCAGCTCACCCACCAGGGTAGCCGACAATGAGCAGTTCTTC.

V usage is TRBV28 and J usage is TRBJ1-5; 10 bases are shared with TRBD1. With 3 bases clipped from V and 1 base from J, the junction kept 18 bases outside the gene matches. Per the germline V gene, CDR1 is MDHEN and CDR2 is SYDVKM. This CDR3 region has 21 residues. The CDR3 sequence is CASSFDPLRDRGLRSNQPQHF. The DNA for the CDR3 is TGTGCCAGCAGTTTCGATCCCCTCCGGGACAGGGGTTTAAGAAGCAATCAGCCCCAGCATTTT.

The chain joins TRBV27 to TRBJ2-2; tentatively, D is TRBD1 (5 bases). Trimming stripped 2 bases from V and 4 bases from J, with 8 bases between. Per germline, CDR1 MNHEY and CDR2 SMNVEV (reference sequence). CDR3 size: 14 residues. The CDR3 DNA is TGTGCCAGCAGTTTAGGCAGGGTCACCGGGGAGCTGTTTTTT. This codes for CASSLGRVTGELFF.

The chain's CDR3 is CASSLATGQTDTQYF. The CDR3 nucleotides are TGTGCCAGCAGCTTAGCGACGGGACAGACGGATACGCAGTATTTT. This sequence joins TRBV7-8 and TRBJ2-3, with 7 bases aligning to TRBD1. J lost 6 bases, V lost 0 bases, and 6 bases had no gene match. The V gene's germline CDR1 is SGHVS and CDR2 FQNEAQ. The CDR3 length is 15 residues.

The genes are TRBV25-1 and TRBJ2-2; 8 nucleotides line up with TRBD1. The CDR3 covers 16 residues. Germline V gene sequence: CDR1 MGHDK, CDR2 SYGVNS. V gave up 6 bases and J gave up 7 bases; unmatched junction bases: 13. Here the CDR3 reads CASRGRGRLEGGELFF. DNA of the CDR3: TGTGCCAGCAGGGGCAGGGGGCGCTTGGAGGGCGGGGAGCTGTTTTTT. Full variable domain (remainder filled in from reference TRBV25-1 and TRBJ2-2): EADIYQTPRYLVIGTGKKITLECSQTMGHDKMYWYQQDPGMELHLIHYSYGVNSTEKGDLSSESTVSRIRTEHFPLTLESARPSHTSQYLCASRGRGRLEGGELFFGEGSRLTVL.